Included here is one T cell receptor beta chain sequence, with context. Its antigen remains unidentified. The entry originates in a study of T cell repertoires in cytomegalovirus infection. Study as a whole: In the study, CMV epitopes included recently identified HLA-C-restricted and well-studied HLA-B-restricted ones. It was the public TCR beta signatures that indicated both CMV infection and matching HLA type.

Study-level results: Predominance within the ex vivo response was attributable to HLA-C-restricted CMV-specific TCR beta clonotypes. Identification of carriers of CMV plus the relevant HLA was achieved through cumulative public TCR beta family frequency.

In TCRdb, the reads were re-called with MiXCR into one record per CDR3 protein. This sample carries 550,000 to 700,000 distinct CDR3 sequences, approximately 40% of them seen once, and the ten largest clones take 48%. The sample consisted of cultured PBMCs, taken from culture after CMV antigen stimulation. The clonotype originates from a human donor in good health (CMV status not recorded). Some clones in this sample may be carry-over from other donors' samples.

This chain's CDR3 is CASSLPPGGRDTEAFF. The CDR3 DNA sequence: TGTGCCAGCAGTCTCCCACCAGGGGGCCGTGACACTGAAGCTTTCTTT. The chain is built from TRBV27 and TRBJ1-1, with TRBD1 matching over 8 bases. This CDR3 is 16 amino acids long. J lost 3 bases, V lost 5 bases, and 11 bases had no gene match. Germline V gives CDR1 MNHEY, CDR2 SMNVEV (reference sequence).